This T cell receptor (beta chain) appears in the sequencing data of a study of lymphopenia after photon versus proton radiotherapy. Overall study findings and caveats: Proton therapy kept repertoires fairly stable, unlike photons, which gained effector/memory cells. Better survival with proton therapy was suggested as possible, not demonstrated.

Turning to this clone: Its antigen remains unknown.

Generated by immunoSEQ multiplex PCR, the TCRdb table keeps only in-frame clones and is missing some. The data show roughly 29,000 clones, 87% seen once. Sample: peripheral blood, taken from a patient treated with proton-based radiotherapy. This clonotype was obtained from an older woman with cholangiocarcinoma. Some clones in this sample may be carry-over from other donors' samples.

The CDR3 spells CASSLLAGGNEQFF. In DNA, the CDR3 is TGTGCCAGCAGCTTACTAGCGGGGGGCAATGAGCAGTTCTTC. The chain is built from TRBV11-2 and TRBJ2-1; 11 positions match TRBD2. V was pared by 2 bases and J by 6 bases, with 0 bases of the junction left unmatched. Germline lookup yields CDR1 SGHAT and CDR2 FQNNGV. The CDR3 contains 14 residues.